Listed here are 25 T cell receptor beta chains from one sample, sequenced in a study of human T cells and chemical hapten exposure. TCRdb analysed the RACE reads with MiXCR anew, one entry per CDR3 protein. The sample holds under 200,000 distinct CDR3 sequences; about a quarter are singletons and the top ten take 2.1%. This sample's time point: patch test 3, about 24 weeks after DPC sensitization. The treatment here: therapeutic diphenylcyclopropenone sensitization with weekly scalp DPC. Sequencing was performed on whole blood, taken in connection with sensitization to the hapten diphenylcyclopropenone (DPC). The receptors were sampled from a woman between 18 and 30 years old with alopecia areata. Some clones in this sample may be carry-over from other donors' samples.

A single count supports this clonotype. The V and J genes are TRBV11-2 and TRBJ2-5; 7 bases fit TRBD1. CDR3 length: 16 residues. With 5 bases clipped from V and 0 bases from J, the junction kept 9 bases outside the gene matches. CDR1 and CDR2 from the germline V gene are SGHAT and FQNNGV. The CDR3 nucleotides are TGTGCCAGCAGCCCCCTCTCGACAGGGTACCAAGAGACCCAGTACTTC. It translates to CASSPLSTGYQETQYF.

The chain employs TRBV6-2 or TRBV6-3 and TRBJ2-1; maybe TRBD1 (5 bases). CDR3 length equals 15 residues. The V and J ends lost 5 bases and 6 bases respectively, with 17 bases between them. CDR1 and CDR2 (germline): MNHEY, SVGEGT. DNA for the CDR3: TGTGCCAGCAGTGACGACAGCCGGCGATTCAATGAGCAGTTCTTC. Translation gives CASSDDSRRFNEQFF.

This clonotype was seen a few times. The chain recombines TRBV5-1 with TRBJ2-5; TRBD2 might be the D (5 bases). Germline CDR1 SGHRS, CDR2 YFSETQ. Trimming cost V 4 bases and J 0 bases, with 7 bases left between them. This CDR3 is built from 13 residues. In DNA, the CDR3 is TGCGCCAGCAGCCCGGAGGACCAAGAGACCCAGTACTTC. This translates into CASSPEDQETQYF.

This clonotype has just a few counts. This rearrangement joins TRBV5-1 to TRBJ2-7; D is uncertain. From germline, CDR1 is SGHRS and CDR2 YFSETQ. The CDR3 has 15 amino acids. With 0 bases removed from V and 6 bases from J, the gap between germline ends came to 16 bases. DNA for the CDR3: TGCGCCAGCAGCTTGGTCGGGCAGGCCGACATCGAGCAGTACTTC. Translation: CASSLVGQADIEQYF.

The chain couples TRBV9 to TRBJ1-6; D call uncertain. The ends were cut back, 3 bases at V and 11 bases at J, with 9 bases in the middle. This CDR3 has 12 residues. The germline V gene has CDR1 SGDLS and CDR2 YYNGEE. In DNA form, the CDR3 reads TGTGCCAGCAGCGGGACTGCTACACCCCTCCACTTT. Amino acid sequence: CASSGTATPLHF.

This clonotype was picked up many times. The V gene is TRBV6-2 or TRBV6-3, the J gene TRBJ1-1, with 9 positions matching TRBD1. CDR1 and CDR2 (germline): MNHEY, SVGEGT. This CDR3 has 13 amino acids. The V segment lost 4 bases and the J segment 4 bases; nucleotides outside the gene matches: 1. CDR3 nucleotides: TGTGCCAGCAGTTCGGACAGGGGCACTGAAGCTTTCTTT. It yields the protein CASSSDRGTEAFF.

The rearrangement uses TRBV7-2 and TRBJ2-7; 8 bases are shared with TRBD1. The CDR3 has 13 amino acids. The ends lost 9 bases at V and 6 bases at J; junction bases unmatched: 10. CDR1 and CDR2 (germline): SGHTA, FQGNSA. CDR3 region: CASQKGQGAEQYF. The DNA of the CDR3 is TGTGCCAGTCAAAAGGGCCAGGGGGCCGAGCAGTACTTC.

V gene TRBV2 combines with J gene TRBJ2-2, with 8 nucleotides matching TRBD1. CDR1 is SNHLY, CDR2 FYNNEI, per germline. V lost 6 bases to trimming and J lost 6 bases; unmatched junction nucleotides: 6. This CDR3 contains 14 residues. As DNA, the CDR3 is TGTGCCAGCAGGGACAGGGCAAGATCCGGGGAGCTGTTTTTT. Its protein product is CASRDRARSGELFF. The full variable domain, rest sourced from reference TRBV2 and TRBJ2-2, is EPEVTQTPSHQVTQMGQEVILRCVPISNHLYFYWYRQILGQKVEFLVSFYNNEISEKSEIFDDQFSVERPDGSNFTLKIRSTKLEDSAMYFCASRDRARSGELFFGEGSRLTVL.

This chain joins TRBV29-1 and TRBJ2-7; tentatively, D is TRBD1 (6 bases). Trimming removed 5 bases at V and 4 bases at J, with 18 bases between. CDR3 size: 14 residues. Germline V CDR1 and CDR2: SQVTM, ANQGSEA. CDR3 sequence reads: CSVLTTLQGYEQYF. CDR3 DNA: TGCAGCGTTTTAACCACCCTACAGGGTTACGAGCAGTACTTC.

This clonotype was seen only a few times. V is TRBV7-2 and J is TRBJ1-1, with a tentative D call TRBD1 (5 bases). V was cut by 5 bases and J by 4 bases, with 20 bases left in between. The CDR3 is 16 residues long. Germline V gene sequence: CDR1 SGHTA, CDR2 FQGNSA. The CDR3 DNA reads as TGTGCCAGCAGCCATCGGATGGGGCTCTTGTTCACTGAAGCTTTCTTT. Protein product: CASSHRMGLLFTEAFF. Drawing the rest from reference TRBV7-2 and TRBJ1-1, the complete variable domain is GAGVSQSPSNKVTEKGKDVELRCDPISGHTALYWYRQSLGQGLEFLIYFQGNSAPDKSGLPSDRFSAERTGGSVSTLTIQRTQQEDSAVYLCASSHRMGLLFTEAFFGQGTRLTVV.

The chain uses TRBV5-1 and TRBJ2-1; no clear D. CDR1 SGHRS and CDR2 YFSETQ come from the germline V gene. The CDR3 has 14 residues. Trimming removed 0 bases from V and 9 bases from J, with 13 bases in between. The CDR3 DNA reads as TGCGCCAGCAGCTTGGCCCAGACATCAGGTGAGCAGTTCTTC. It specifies CASSLAQTSGEQFF.

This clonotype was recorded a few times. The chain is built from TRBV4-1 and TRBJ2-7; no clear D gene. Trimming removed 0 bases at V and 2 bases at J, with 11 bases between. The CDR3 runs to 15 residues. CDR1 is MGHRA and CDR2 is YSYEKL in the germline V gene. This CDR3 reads CASSQESAVPYEQYF. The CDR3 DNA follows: TGCGCCAGCAGCCAAGAATCGGCAGTCCCCTACGAGCAGTACTTC.

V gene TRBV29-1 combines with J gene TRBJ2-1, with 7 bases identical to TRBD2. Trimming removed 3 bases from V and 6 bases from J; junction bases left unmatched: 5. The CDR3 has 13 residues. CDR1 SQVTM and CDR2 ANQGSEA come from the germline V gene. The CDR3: CSVDKASGNEQFF. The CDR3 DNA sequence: TGCAGCGTTGATAAGGCTAGCGGCAATGAGCAGTTCTTC.

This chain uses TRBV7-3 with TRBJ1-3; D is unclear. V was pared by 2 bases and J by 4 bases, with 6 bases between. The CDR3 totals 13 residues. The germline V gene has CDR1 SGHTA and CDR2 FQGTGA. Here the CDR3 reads CASSLAYGNTIYF. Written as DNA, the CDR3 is TGTGCCAGCAGCTTAGCCTACGGAAACACCATATATTTT.

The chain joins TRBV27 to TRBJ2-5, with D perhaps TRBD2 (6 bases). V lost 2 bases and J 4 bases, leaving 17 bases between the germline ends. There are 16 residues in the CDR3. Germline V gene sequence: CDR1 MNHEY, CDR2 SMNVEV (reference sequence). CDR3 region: CASSLGSAGTGETQYF. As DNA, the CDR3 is TGTGCCAGCAGTTTAGGTTCGGCGGGGACGGGAGAGACCCAGTACTTC.

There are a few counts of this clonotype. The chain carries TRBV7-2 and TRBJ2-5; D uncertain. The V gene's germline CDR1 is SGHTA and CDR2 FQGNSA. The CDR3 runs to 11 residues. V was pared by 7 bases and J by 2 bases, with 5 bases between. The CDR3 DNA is TGTGCCAGCACCTCACAAGAGACCCAGTACTTC. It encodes CASTSQETQYF.

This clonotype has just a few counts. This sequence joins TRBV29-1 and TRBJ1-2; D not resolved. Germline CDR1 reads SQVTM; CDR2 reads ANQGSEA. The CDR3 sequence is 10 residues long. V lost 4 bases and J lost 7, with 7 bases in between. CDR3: CSVGTGGYTF. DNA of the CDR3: TGCAGCGTTGGAACGGGTGGCTACACCTTC.

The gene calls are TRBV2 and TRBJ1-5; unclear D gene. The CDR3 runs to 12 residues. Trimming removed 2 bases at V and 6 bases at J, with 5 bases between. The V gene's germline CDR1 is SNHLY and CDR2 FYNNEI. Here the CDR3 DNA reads TGTGCCAGCAGTGAATCGAGTCAGCCCCAGCATTTT. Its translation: CASSESSQPQHF.

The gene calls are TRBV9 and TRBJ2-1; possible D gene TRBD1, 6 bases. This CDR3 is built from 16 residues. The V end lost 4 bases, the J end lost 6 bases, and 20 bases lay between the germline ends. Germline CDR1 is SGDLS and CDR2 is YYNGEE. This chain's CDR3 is CASSLNRDGSSNEQFF. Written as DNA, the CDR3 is TGTGCCAGCAGCTTAAACAGGGACGGGTCGAGCAATGAGCAGTTCTTC.

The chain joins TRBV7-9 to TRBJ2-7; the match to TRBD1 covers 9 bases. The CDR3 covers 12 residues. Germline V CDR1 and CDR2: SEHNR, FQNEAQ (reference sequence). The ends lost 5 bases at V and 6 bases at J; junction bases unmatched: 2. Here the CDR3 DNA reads TGTGCCAGCAGCAGGACAGGGGTCGAGCAGTACTTC. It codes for CASSRTGVEQYF.

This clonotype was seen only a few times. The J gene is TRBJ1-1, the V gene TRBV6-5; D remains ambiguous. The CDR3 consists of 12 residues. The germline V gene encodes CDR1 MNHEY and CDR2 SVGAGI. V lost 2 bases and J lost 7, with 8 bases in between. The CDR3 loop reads CASSYGVDEAFF. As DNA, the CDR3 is TGTGCCAGCAGTTACGGCGTCGATGAAGCTTTCTTT.

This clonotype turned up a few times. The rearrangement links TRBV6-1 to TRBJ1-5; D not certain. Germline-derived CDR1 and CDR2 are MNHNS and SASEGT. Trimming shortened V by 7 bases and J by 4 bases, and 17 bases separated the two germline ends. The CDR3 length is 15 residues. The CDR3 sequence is CASTGPSSGNQPQHF. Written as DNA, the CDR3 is TGTGCCAGCACAGGACCTTCCTCGGGGAATCAGCCCCAGCATTTT.

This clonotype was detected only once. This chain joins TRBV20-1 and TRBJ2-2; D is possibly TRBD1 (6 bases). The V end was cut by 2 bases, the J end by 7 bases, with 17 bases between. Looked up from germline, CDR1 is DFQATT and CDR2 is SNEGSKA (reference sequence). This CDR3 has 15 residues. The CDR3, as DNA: TGCAGTGCTAGATTCACTACAGGGAGAAACGGGGAGCTGTTTTTT. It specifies CSARFTTGRNGELFF.

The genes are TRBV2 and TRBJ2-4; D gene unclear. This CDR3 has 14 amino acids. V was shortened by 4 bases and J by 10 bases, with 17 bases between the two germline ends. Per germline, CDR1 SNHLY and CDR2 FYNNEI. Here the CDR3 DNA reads TGTGCCAGCAGTGGAGGAACGGGCTCCGTTATTCAGTACTTC. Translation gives CASSGGTGSVIQYF.

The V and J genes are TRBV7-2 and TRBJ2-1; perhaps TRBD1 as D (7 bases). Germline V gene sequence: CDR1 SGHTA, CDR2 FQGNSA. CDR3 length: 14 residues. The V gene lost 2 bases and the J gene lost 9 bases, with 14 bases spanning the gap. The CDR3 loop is CASSLPRGDREQFF. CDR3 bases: TGTGCCAGCAGCTTACCCAGGGGGGATCGTGAGCAGTTCTTC.